The rows below give T cell receptor beta chains drawn from one sample of a study of T cell repertoires in cytomegalovirus infection. Via MiXCR, TCRdb re-called the reads, giving one row per CDR3 protein. The sample consists of roughly 640,000 distinct CDR3 sequences, 20% to 25% of them appearing once. The sequenced sample consisted of CD8+ T cells from PBMCs. The receptors originated from a human donor in good health (CMV status not recorded). Some clones in this sample may be carry-over from other donors' samples. Each CDR3 is given with its conserved first and last residue. A D gene is named only where the DNA matches it firmly. Not all rows give a size; the values are once, few, many and, for expanded clones, a class.

TGTGCCAGCAGACCGACCGTGGCGAGCTCTGGAAACACCATATATTTT CASRPTVASSGNTIYF 16 TRBV6-5 - few TRBJ1-3
TGTGCCAGCAGTACGACGACGGGGCCAAAGAGTGAAAAACTGTTTTTT CASSTTTGPKSEKLFF 16 TRBV6-5 - few TRBJ1-4
TGTGCCAGCAGTTTAAGGACAGCCCATGAAGCTTTCTTT CASSLRTAHEAFF 13 TRBV27 - few TRBJ1-1
TGTGCCAGCTCACCGAGCGACAGGGTCCACAATGAGCAGTTCTTC CASSPSDRVHNEQFF 15 TRBV18 TRBD1 - TRBJ2-1
TGTGCCAGCAGACCGACAGGGGGCTTTGGCTACACCTTC CASRPTGGFGYTF 13 TRBV7-9 TRBD1 few TRBJ1-2
TGCGCCAGCAGCCAAGGACGTAGGGGAGAGACCCAGTACTTC CASSQGRRGETQYF 14 TRBV4-3 - few TRBJ2-5
TGTGCCAGCAGCTTAGAGGCTCGACAGGCTATCTCCTATAATTCACCCCTCCACTTT CASSLEARQAISYNSPLHF 19 TRBV7-9 - - TRBJ1-6
TGTGCCAGCTCACCAACGACGGCAAGACCGGGACAGGGGGCGGTTGCCCGGCTGAACACTGAAGCTTTCTTT CASSPTTARPGQGAVARLNTEAFF 24 TRBV18 TRBD1 few TRBJ1-1
TGTGCCTCTCAGGAGGAGACAGCCTGGGATGGCTACACCTTC CASQEETAWDGYTF 14 TRBV2 - - TRBJ1-2
TGTGCCAGCAGCTTATCCGAGGGGTCCACCGGGGAGCTGTTTTTT CASSLSEGSTGELFF 15 TRBV7-3 - many TRBJ2-2